This T cell receptor (beta chain) was identified during a study of T cell repertoires in cytomegalovirus infection. Study-level background: HLA-B-restricted CMV epitopes that are well studied were used alongside recently identified HLA-C-restricted ones. In public TCR beta signatures, there were indications of both CMV infection and matching HLA type. Study-level findings and limits: Within the response measured ex vivo, HLA-C-restricted CMV-specific TCR beta clonotypes were dominant. People with CMV and the relevant HLA were identified by cumulative public TCR beta family frequency.

This clonotype occurred many times. Its antigen is still unknown. Germline V gene data show CDR1 as SGHTA and CDR2 as FQGNSA. V gave up 4 bases and J gave up 4 bases, with 10 bases separating them. This CDR3 spans 13 amino acids. TCRdb recomputed calls from the reads with MiXCR, one row per CDR3 protein. The top ten clones hold 20% of a sample with 300,000 to 400,000 distinct CDR3 sequences, 25% to 30% of them seen once. The source is a human donor in good health (CMV status not recorded). Some clones in this sample may be carry-over from other donors' samples. This chain joins TRBV7-2 and TRBJ1-2; D not resolved. This specimen was cultured PBMCs, taken from culture after CMV antigen stimulation. The CDR3 sequence: CASSSWAVYGYTF. The CDR3 DNA sequence: TGTGCCAGCAGCTCCTGGGCGGTCTATGGCTACACCTTC.